Detailed here is one T cell receptor beta chain. Its antigen is still unknown. The data were taken from a study of OX40 agonist ivuxolimab in advanced cancers. As for the study in general: Those enrolled were about 80% male, with a mean age of around 58 years and ages from about 20 to 85. Whole-study results and caveats: Expanded clones tended on average to be more numerous among CD8+ T cells than CD4+.

TCRdb's table, derived via immunoSEQ multiplex PCR, lists solely in-frame clones and lacks some. The table includes over 45,000 clones, 75% to 85% detected once. V dropped 0 bases and J dropped 6 bases, with 17 bases sitting between them. The CDR3 covers 15 residues. The germline CDR1 and CDR2 sequences are GTSNPN and SVGIG (reference sequence). The chain joins TRBV30 to TRBJ1-1; the D gene is possibly TRBD1 (6 bases). The sample was CD4+ or CD8+ T cells sorted from blood, taken in a trial of the OX40 agonist ivuxolimab. This clonotype originated in an adult with an advanced solid tumor such as melanoma, head and neck, liver or kidney cancer. The CDR3 coding sequence is TGTGCCTGGAGTGTACGGGCGGGGGGCATGGCTGAAGCTTTCTTT. This translates into CAWSVRAGGMAEAFF.